Reported below is one TCR beta chain. Its antigen is not identified. CDR3 length equals 15 residues. Trimming at V came to 2 bases and at J to 0 bases, leaving 4 bases not matched to a gene. Germline-derived CDR1 and CDR2 are SGHVS and FQNEAQ. This sample was included in a study of Tregs in tolerant kidney transplant recipients. Sequencing used immunoSEQ multiplex PCR; TCRdb keeps in-frame clones, though not all of them. The sample holds approximately 15,000 clones, around four fifths seen once. Unstimulated Tregs (CD4+CD25+CD127-) and CD4+CD25- non-Tregs were sorted from PBMCs. Whole-study findings and limits: Changing PCR primers prevented nucleotide comparison between some patients' samples. Validation in larger populations is needed because few patients were studied.

The TCR sequence derives from a human donor who received a combined kidney and bone marrow transplant. This specimen was Tregs from blood, taken before the transplant. The chain couples TRBV7-8 to TRBJ2-7; 7 bases match TRBD2. The CDR3 nucleotides are TGTGCCAGCAGCTTAAACCTAGCGGTCTCCTACGAGCAGTACTTC. It yields the protein CASSLNLAVSYEQYF.